This T cell receptor (beta chain) was recovered during a study of CD8 T cells in ankylosing spondylitis. A word on this clonotype: Its specificity is unknown.

Germline CDR1 and CDR2: ENHRY and SYGVKD. This CDR3 is 16 amino acids long. J lost 8 bases, V lost 1 base, and 6 bases had no gene match. Findings and limits, study-wide: Disease-linked clones reportedly concentrated significantly in matched ankylosing spondylitis synovial fluid. Disease-linked clones were found to be CD8+ and relatively rare in peripheral blood. Earlier reports found some motif variants in synovial fluid and blood in reactive arthritis. A motif of fewer than ten highly homologous TCR beta variants was seen as apparently characteristic of ankylosing spondylitis blood.

With molecular barcodes, quantitative 5'-RACE was used to make the TCR beta libraries. TCRdb passed the 5' RACE reads through MiXCR, listing each CDR3 protein once. The sample holds about 750,000 distinct CDR3 sequences, 15% to 20% seen once. The sequenced sample consisted of blood, either unsorted or a sorted T cell fraction (not recorded which). The clonotype was recovered from a male donor with ankylosing spondylitis. The chain has TRBV10-3 and TRBJ2-1, with 12 positions matching TRBD2. The CDR3 DNA is TGTGCCATCAGTGAGTATGGACTAGCGGGGAATGATGAGCAGTTCTTC. It codes for CAISEYGLAGNDEQFF.